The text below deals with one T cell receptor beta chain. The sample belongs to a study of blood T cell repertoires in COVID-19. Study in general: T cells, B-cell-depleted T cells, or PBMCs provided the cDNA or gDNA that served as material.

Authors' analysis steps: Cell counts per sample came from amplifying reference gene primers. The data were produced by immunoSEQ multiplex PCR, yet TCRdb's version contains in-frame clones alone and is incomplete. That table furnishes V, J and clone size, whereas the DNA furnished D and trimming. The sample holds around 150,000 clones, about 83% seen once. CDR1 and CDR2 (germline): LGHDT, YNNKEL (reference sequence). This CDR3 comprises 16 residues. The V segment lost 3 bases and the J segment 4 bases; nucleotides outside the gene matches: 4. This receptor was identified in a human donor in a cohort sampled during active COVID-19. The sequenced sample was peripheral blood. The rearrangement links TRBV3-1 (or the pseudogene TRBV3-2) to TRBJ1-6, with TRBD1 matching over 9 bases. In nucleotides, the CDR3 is TGTGCCAGCAGCCAGGGGGACAGGGCGTATAATTCACCCCTCCACTTT. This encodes CASSQGDRAYNSPLHF.